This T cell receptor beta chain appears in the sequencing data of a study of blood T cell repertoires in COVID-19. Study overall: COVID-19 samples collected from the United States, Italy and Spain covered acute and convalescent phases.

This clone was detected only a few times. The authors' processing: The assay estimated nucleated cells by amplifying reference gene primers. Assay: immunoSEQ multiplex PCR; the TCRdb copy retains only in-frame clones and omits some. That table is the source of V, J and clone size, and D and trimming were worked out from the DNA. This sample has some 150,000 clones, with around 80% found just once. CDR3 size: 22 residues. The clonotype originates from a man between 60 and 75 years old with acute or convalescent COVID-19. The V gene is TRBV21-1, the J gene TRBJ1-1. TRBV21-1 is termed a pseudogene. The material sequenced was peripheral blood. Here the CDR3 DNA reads TGTGCCAGCAGCAAAATCGGGAGCGGTCCTGAGCGGGGCGGACAGCCGGACACTGAAGCTTTCTTT. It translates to CASSKIGSGPERGGQPDTEAFF.